This T cell receptor (beta chain) was recorded in a study of OX40 agonist ivuxolimab in advanced cancers. In its sample, this clone was seen a few times. The target antigen is unknown. The CDR3 contains 16 residues. V dropped 2 bases and J dropped 3 bases, with 14 bases sitting between them. Germline V gene lookup returns CDR1 SGHTA and CDR2 FQGNSA. Findings and limits, study-wide: No determination was made of the antigen specificity of the expanded peripheral T cells.

The method was immunoSEQ multiplex PCR; TCRdb's version includes in-frame clones alone and lacks a portion of them. Of under 80,000 clones in the sample, less than 90% were seen once. The V and J genes are TRBV7-2 and TRBJ1-5; D uncertain. This clonotype was sampled from an adult with an advanced solid tumor such as melanoma, head and neck, liver or kidney cancer. Sequenced material: CD4+ or CD8+ T cells sorted from blood, taken in a trial of the OX40 agonist ivuxolimab. The CDR3 DNA follows: TGTGCCAGCAGCTTAACTTCAGGCGGGTTCAATCAGCCCCAGCATTTT. Protein sequence: CASSLTSGGFNQPQHF. The full variable domain, with the rest looked up from reference TRBV7-2 and TRBJ1-5, is GAGVSQSPSNKVTEKGKDVELRCDPISGHTALYWYRQSLGQGLEFLIYFQGNSAPDKSGLPSDRFSAERTGGSVSTLTIQRTQQEDSAVYLCASSLTSGGFNQPQHFGDGTRLSIL.